This T cell receptor beta chain stems from a study of cytomegalovirus exposure and HLA in healthy donors (dated by TCRdb to 2017 to 2019). At the level of the whole study: A later analysis indicated that the 120 validation repertoires were generated on the platform also employed for the roughly 730 repertoires of the first cohort. The study aimed to test whether signatures of past pathogen exposure could be identified by cataloging public T cell receptors. A separate validation cohort of 100 to 150 different subjects was used in addition to the roughly 620-subject first cohort. High-throughput TCR immunosequencing, statistical association of individual TCRs with disease status, and machine learning were combined to predict cytomegalovirus infection status.

The receptor library was made with the immunoSEQ multiplex PCR assay. As for the authors' bioinformatics: To diagnose cytomegalovirus status from the catalog of TCR beta chain sequences, a statistical classification framework was built. The source is immuneACCESS, and TCRdb retained only in-frame sequences with V and J called. Part of the clones is not carried over; for the studies checked, unresolved V genes explain less than half of this, and the remainder is unexplained. For V, J and clone size, that table is used; D and trimming come from the DNA. This sample has 90,000 to 110,000 clones in its table, and 85% to 90% of those were observed once. The ten largest clones add up to 4% to 4.5% of the sample. Worth noting for this clone: Its antigen specificity is not known. Base qualities are not recorded, but no much larger clone differs from it by a single base.

The donors were included in the validation cohort of some 120 subjects, a group kept apart from the roughly 670-subject first cohort. Summary of the overall study and its limitations: The study listed 150 to 200 TCR beta chains as associated with cytomegalovirus. The validation cohort had no HLA typing available for a later analysis, so co-occurrence within that cohort was assessed over all 110 or so repertoires. Three of the identified cytomegalovirus-associated TCR beta chains were confirmed in vitro to be specific for cytomegalovirus antigens. The classifier was reported to diagnose cytomegalovirus status with high specificity and sensitivity in both the original and validation cohorts. Of the cluster scores, 85% to 95% were above 0 in a later analysis, which found that TCRs clustered in the first cohort also tended to co-occur in the 90 to 150 validation repertoires. It was suggested by the authors that the approach could potentially be generalized to other disease states and immunological phenotypes. Most TCR sequences were seen in very few donors, while some public TCRs were found in many individuals.

V drops 6 bases and J drops 2 bases, leaving 19 bases in between. Counted from cysteine to phenylalanine, this CDR3 has 16 amino acids. Kept here is only the CDR3 DNA, which spans 48 bases and is read in frame from base 1. CDR1 and CDR2 are drawn from the germline V gene: SGHNT, YENEEA. This sequence was found in a woman aged 18-29 years in good health and CMV-seropositive. Specimen: PBMCs. This receptor chain uses TRBV11-3 and TRBJ2-5; confidence is insufficient to name the D gene. The CDR3 loop reads CASSIGVAYPQETQYF. In nucleotides, the sequence is TGTGCCAGCAGTATCGGAGTGGCATATCCGCAAGAGACCCAGTACTTC.